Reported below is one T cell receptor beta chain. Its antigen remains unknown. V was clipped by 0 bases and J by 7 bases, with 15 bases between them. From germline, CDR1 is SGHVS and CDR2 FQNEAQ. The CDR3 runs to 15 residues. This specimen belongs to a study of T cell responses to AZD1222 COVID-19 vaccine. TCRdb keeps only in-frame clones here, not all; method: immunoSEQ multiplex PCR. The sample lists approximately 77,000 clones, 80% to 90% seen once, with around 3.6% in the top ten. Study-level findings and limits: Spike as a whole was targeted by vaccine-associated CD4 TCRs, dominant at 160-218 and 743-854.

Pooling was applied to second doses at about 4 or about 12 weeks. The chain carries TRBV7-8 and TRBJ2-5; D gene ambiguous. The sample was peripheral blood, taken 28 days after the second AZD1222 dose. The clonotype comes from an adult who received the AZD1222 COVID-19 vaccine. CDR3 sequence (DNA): TGTGCCAGCAGCTTAGCGATCCCGAGATTGGGGACCCAGTACTTC. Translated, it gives CASSLAIPRLGTQYF.